Following are 24 T cell receptor beta chains from one sample sequenced in a study of graft-versus-host responses after intestinal transplantation. The protocol was immunoSEQ multiplex PCR, while the TCRdb copy is restricted to in-frame clones and leaves out a portion. Counted here are over 55,000 clones, nearly 85% occurring once; the ten biggest clones make up 0.39%. Their recognized antigens are unknown. The sample in question was unstimulated CD4+ T cells sorted from spleen or lymph node cells, obtained before transplant. The receptors originated from a human donor who was the organ donor for an intestinal transplant.

This clone was observed a single time. The chain is built from TRBV10-2 and TRBJ1-6; D unclear. The CDR3 covers 14 residues. The germline CDR1 and CDR2 sequences are WSHSY and SAAADI. V was shortened by 0 bases and J by 8 bases, with 8 bases between the two germline ends. The CDR3 nucleotides read TGCGCCAGCAGTGAGTCATCGGTTTATTCACCCCTCCACTTT. It specifies CASSESSVYSPLHF.

The chain uses TRBV7-2 and TRBJ2-1; TRBD2 matches at 8 bases. The CDR3 consists of 14 residues. The V segment lost 6 bases and the J segment 4 bases; nucleotides outside the gene matches: 5. Germline CDR1 and CDR2: SGHTA and FQGNSA. In DNA, the CDR3 is TGTGCCAGCAGGACGGGGGGGCCTTACAATGAGCAGTTCTTC. It translates to CASRTGGPYNEQFF.

The chain uses TRBV2 and TRBJ1-4, with a weak D call TRBD1 (6 bases). The CDR3 is 16 residues long. Germline V gives CDR1 SNHLY, CDR2 FYNNEI. V lost 8 bases and J lost 0, with 16 bases in between. The CDR3 loop is CASGKDRFATNEKLFF. The DNA of the CDR3 is TGTGCCAGCGGGAAGGACAGATTTGCAACTAATGAAAAACTGTTTTTT.

The DNA for the CDR3 is TGCGCCAGCAGCCAAACCGTGACAGGAGGCAGGAACTATGGCTACACCTTC. Translating gives CASSQTVTGGRNYGYTF. V and J are TRBV4-1 and TRBJ1-2, with D possibly being TRBD1 (6 bases). CDR1 and CDR2 from the germline V gene are MGHRA and YSYEKL. This CDR3 contains 17 residues. Between the trimmed V and J ends, which lost 2 bases and 2 bases, there was a span of 18 bases.

The V call is TRBV29-1, the J call TRBJ1-5; D is uncertain. The CDR3 contains 13 residues. V was cut by 6 bases and J by 6 bases, with 15 bases left in between. Germline V gives CDR1 SQVTM, CDR2 ANQGSEA. The CDR3 nucleotides are TGCAGCGTAGTGACAACCCGGGGTCAGCCCCAGCATTTT. Residues: CSVVTTRGQPQHF. The full variable domain, with the rest looked up from reference TRBV29-1 and TRBJ1-5, is SAVISQKPSRDICQRGTSLTIQCQVDSQVTMMFWYRQQPGQSLTLIATANQGSEATYESGFVIDKFPISRPNLTFSTLTVSNMSPEDSSIYLCSVVTTRGQPQHFGDGTRLSIL.

V gene TRBV5-1 combines with J gene TRBJ2-3; D possibly corresponds to TRBD1 (5 bases). CDR1 is SGHRS, CDR2 YFSETQ, per germline. Deletions cut 6 bases from V and 0 bases from J, with 11 bases between. There are 14 residues in the CDR3. As DNA, the CDR3 is TGCGCCAGCAACCGACAGACTAGCACAGATACGCAGTATTTT. Amino acid sequence: CASNRQTSTDTQYF.

The chain has TRBV9 and TRBJ2-3, with 14 bases that match TRBD2. V was clipped by 2 bases and J by 1 base; unmatched bases: 3. This CDR3 has 17 amino acids. Per the germline V gene, CDR1 is SGDLS and CDR2 is YYNGEE. Here the CDR3 reads CASSVLGLAGGTDTQYF. DNA for the CDR3: TGTGCCAGCAGCGTCCTGGGACTAGCGGGGGGCACAGATACGCAGTATTTT.

The chain uses TRBV7-2 and TRBJ1-4; unclear D gene. Per the germline V gene, CDR1 is SGHTA and CDR2 is FQGNSA. V was pared by 1 base and J by 8 bases, with 8 bases between. This CDR3 is 13 amino acids long. The CDR3: CASSLGGEEKLFF. The CDR3 DNA reads as TGTGCCAGCAGCTTAGGGGGAGAAGAAAAACTGTTTTTT. Full variable domain (rest looked up from reference TRBV7-2 and TRBJ1-4): GAGVSQSPSNKVTEKGKDVELRCDPISGHTALYWYRQSLGQGLEFLIYFQGNSAPDKSGLPSDRFSAERTGGSVSTLTIQRTQQEDSAVYLCASSLGGEEKLFFGSGTQLSVL.

The rearrangement joins TRBV7-2 to TRBJ1-2; the D gene is possibly TRBD1 (5 bases). Trimming pared 5 bases from V and 3 bases from J, leaving 10 bases between. CDR3 length: 13 amino acids. Germline V gene sequence: CDR1 SGHTA, CDR2 FQGNSA. The CDR3 bases are TGTGCCAGCAGCCCGGACAACGACTATGGCTACACCTTC. Its protein is CASSPDNDYGYTF.

This rearrangement joins TRBV11-2 to TRBJ2-7, with 8 bases identical to TRBD1. Looked up from germline, CDR1 is SGHAT and CDR2 is FQNNGV. The CDR3 extends over 13 amino acids. V was pared by 5 bases and J by 6 bases, with 6 bases of the junction left unmatched. The chain's CDR3 is CASSTDRVLEQYV. The CDR3 DNA sequence: TGTGCCAGCAGCACGGACAGGGTACTCGAGCAGTACGTC.

This clone was seen once. V and J are TRBV7-9 and TRBJ1-6; D is uncertain. The CDR3 is 16 amino acids. Trimming pared 2 bases from V and 8 bases from J, leaving 16 bases between. The germline CDR1 and CDR2 sequences are SEHNR and FQNEAQ (reference sequence). For the CDR3, the DNA is TGTGCCAGCAGCTTAACTCTTGGTCGGAGCCATTCACCCCTCCACTTT. Residues: CASSLTLGRSHSPLHF.

This clone has a single count. This rearrangement joins TRBV27 to TRBJ2-1; 7 nucleotides line up with TRBD1. V trimming: 7 bases; J trimming: 10 bases; junction bases outside the gene matches: 16. The CDR3 covers 15 residues. Germline CDR1 MNHEY, CDR2 SMNVEV (reference sequence). CDR3 DNA sequence: TGTGCCAGCACCAGGGACAGATCCCTAACTTGGGAGCAGTTCTTC. This sequence encodes CASTRDRSLTWEQFF.

This clone turned up a few times. The V and J genes are TRBV10-3 and TRBJ1-6, with TRBD1 identical over 7 bases. The junction had 4 bases not matched to a gene; V was cut back by 6 bases and J by 8 bases. Looked up from germline, CDR1 is ENHRY and CDR2 is SYGVKD. This CDR3 spans 13 amino acids. Here the CDR3 DNA reads TGTGCCATCAGCGGGGACAGTGATTCACCCCTCCACTTT. This translates into CAISGDSDSPLHF.

V gene TRBV27 combines with J gene TRBJ2-2; 7 bases are a match to TRBD1. J lost 7 bases, V lost 4 bases, and 9 bases had no gene match. Germline V gives CDR1 MNHEY, CDR2 SMNVEV (reference sequence). The CDR3 is 15 residues long. CDR3 in amino acids: CASSSARGYGGELFF. CDR3 in DNA: TGTGCCAGCAGTTCGGCCAGGGGGTATGGCGGGGAGCTGTTTTTT.

This rearrangement joins TRBV7-2 to TRBJ1-3, with a possible D match to TRBD1 (6 bases). The V end was cut by 5 bases, the J end by 2 bases, with 16 bases between. The V gene's germline CDR1 is SGHTA and CDR2 FQGNSA. The CDR3 has 16 amino acids. The CDR3 protein is CASSVQGTVAGNTIYF. The CDR3 nucleotides are TGTGCCAGCAGCGTACAGGGTACGGTGGCTGGAAACACCATATATTTT.

V and J are TRBV2 and TRBJ1-2; TRBD1 matches at 8 bases. Trimming at V came to 4 bases and at J to 11 bases, leaving 9 bases not matched to a gene. Germline lookup yields CDR1 SNHLY and CDR2 FYNNEI. The CDR3 has 13 amino acids. The CDR3 DNA is TGTGCCAGCAGTGCGCCAGGGGGCATTTCGTACACCTTC. Amino acids: CASSAPGGISYTF.

This chain connects TRBV4-1 to TRBJ2-6, with 15 bases matching TRBD2. Losses at the gene ends were 0 bases for V and 2 bases for J; bases not matched to a gene: 11. The length of the CDR3 is 22 residues. Germline V gene lookup returns CDR1 MGHRA and CDR2 YSYEKL. CDR3 region: CASSQDTRTSGGARAGANVLTF. The CDR3 DNA sequence: TGCGCCAGCAGCCAAGACACGCGGACTAGCGGGGGGGCTCGAGCTGGGGCCAACGTCCTGACTTTC.

This clone was recorded a few times. The chain couples TRBV10-3 to TRBJ2-6; D is perhaps TRBD1 (6 bases). Trimming left V 6 bases short and J 2 bases short, with 11 bases between. This CDR3 region has 15 residues. Germline CDR1 and CDR2: ENHRY and SYGVKD. The CDR3 region has the DNA TGTGCCATCAGCCGGACAGCTGCTGGGGCCAACGTCCTGACTTTC. Translating gives CAISRTAAGANVLTF.

The chain links TRBV28 to TRBJ1-2; weak D call: TRBD1 (5 bases). Germline V CDR1 and CDR2: MDHEN, SYDVKM. V was cut by 5 bases and J by 0 bases, with 16 bases left in between. The CDR3 length is 16 residues. The CDR3 DNA follows: TGTGCCAGCAGTGCCAACCTGGGGCGATCTAACTATGGCTACACCTTC. The encoded protein is CASSANLGRSNYGYTF.

This clone is a singleton in its sample. The chain has TRBV2 and TRBJ1-6; perhaps TRBD1 as D (5 bases). CDR1 is SNHLY and CDR2 is FYNNEI in the germline V gene. The CDR3 extends over 16 amino acids. V lost 6 bases and J 5 bases, leaving 17 bases between the germline ends. The CDR3 sequence: CASSQPTGTNNSPLHF. The DNA for the CDR3 is TGTGCCAGCAGCCAACCTACCGGGACTAATAATTCACCCCTCCACTTT.

This rearrangement joins TRBV6-6 to TRBJ1-5, with D possibly being TRBD1 (6 bases). The length of the CDR3 is 13 residues. V lost 7 bases, J lost 5 bases, and 12 bases lay in between. Germline CDR1 is MNHNY and CDR2 is SVGAGI (reference sequence). The CDR3 reads CASTTGGDQPQHF. The CDR3, as DNA: TGTGCCAGCACGACGGGGGGCGATCAGCCCCAGCATTTT.

The chain links TRBV4-3 to TRBJ1-5; D is perhaps TRBD1 (6 bases). V was pared by 5 bases and J by 4 bases, with 9 bases between. This CDR3 has 13 residues. The germline V gene has CDR1 LGHNA and CDR2 YSLEER. CDR3 DNA: TGCGCCAGCAGCAAACAGGGAAATCAGCCCCAGCATTTT. Translation gives CASSKQGNQPQHF.

For the CDR3, the DNA is TGTGCCAGCAGAAAGGGGGCGAGTAACTACAATGAGCAGTTCTTC. It is translated as CASRKGASNYNEQFF. The V and J genes are TRBV6-1 and TRBJ2-1; 7 bases line up with TRBD1. Germline V gene sequence: CDR1 MNHNS, CDR2 SASEGT. The trim removed 6 bases at V and 3 bases at J, leaving 8 bases unmatched. The CDR3 extends over 15 amino acids.

The rearrangement joins TRBV2 to TRBJ2-6; 15 positions agree with TRBD2. CDR1 and CDR2 (germline): SNHLY, FYNNEI. This CDR3 is built from 21 residues. After removal of 6 bases from V and 2 bases from J, the junction contained 14 bases not matched to a gene. CDR3 residues: CASSPRGGWTSGGAGANVLTF. The CDR3 DNA reads TGTGCCAGCAGCCCACGCGGGGGGTGGACTAGCGGGGGGGCTGGGGCCAACGTCCTGACTTTC.